The next 32 T cell receptor beta chains were all read from a single sample in a study of blood T cell repertoires in COVID-19. Clones were sequenced by immunoSEQ multiplex PCR, and TCRdb holds only the in-frame ones, with some missing. The sample consists of about 160,000 clones, just under 80% of them appearing once. Sequencing was performed on peripheral blood. The source of these receptors is an elderly woman with acute or convalescent COVID-19.

V is TRBV20-1 and J is TRBJ1-4; 8 bases agree with TRBD1. This CDR3 is built from 14 residues. Trimming cost V 3 bases and J 5 bases; bases outside gene matches: 5. Germline V CDR1 and CDR2: DFQATT, SNEGSKA (reference sequence). DNA for the CDR3: TGCAGTGCTAGTCGGACAGGGAACAATGAAAAACTGTTTTTT. This encodes CSASRTGNNEKLFF.

V usage is TRBV7-9 and J usage is TRBJ1-2, with TRBD1 matching 8 bases. The CDR3 runs to 16 residues. J was trimmed by 0 bases and V by 4 bases; bases with no gene match: 7. The germline V gene has CDR1 SEHNR and CDR2 FQNEAQ (reference sequence). The CDR3 DNA is TGTGCCAGCAGCTCGACAGGGGTGAAAGCTAACTATGGCTACACCTTC. Translation gives CASSSTGVKANYGYTF.

The J gene is TRBJ2-7, the V gene TRBV11-2; TRBD2 might be the D (5 bases). Trimming took 2 bases from V and 6 from J, leaving 11 bases between them. CDR3 length: 13 amino acids. Per the germline V gene, CDR1 is SGHAT and CDR2 is FQNNGV. The CDR3 DNA is TGTGCCAGCAGCTTATCCGAGGGAACCGAGCAGTACTTC. Encoded protein: CASSLSEGTEQYF.

The chain links TRBV27 to TRBJ1-5; no clear D. The CDR3 runs to 17 residues. Between the trimmed V and J ends, which lost 3 bases and 0 bases, there was a span of 15 bases. CDR1 MNHEY and CDR2 SMNVEV come from the germline V gene (reference sequence). The CDR3 is CASSLKPTAYSNQPQHF. The CDR3 DNA reads as TGTGCCAGCAGTTTGAAGCCCACCGCATATAGCAATCAGCCCCAGCATTTT.

This clone has more than one count but fewer than ten. V and J are TRBV19 and TRBJ2-1, with D possibly TRBD2 on 6 matching bases. Germline V gene sequence: CDR1 LNHDA, CDR2 SQIVND (reference sequence). This CDR3 region has 15 residues. Trimming removed 4 bases from V and 6 bases from J, with 16 bases in between. The CDR3: CASSKGGGPTNEQFF. Here the CDR3 DNA reads TGTGCCAGTAGTAAAGGCGGAGGGCCGACCAATGAGCAGTTCTTC.

This clone was detected a few times. The rearrangement links TRBV3-1 (or the pseudogene TRBV3-2) to TRBJ2-1; 12 bases are shared with TRBD1. Germline-derived CDR1 and CDR2 are LGHDT and YNNKEL (reference sequence). This CDR3 has 16 residues. Trimming cost V 2 bases and J 8 bases; bases outside gene matches: 7. The CDR3 DNA reads TGTGCCAGCAGCCAATTCCCGGGACAGGGGGCGGATGAGCAGTTCTTC. Translation gives CASSQFPGQGADEQFF.

The V and J genes are TRBV24-1 and TRBJ2-7; the D is unclear. The germline CDR1 and CDR2 sequences are KGHDR and SFDVKD. V was shortened by 4 bases and J by 3 bases, with 9 bases between the two germline ends. This CDR3 comprises 13 residues. The CDR3 loop reads CATSDPHSYEQYF. The CDR3 bases are TGTGCCACCAGTGACCCTCACAGCTACGAGCAGTACTTC.

A word on this clone: This CDR3 is also generated by other DNA sequences in the sample. The V call is TRBV5-1, the J call TRBJ1-3; D is unclear. The CDR3 is 14 residues long. Germline-derived CDR1 and CDR2 are SGHRS and YFSETQ. Trimming took off 2 bases at V and 0 bases at J, with 6 bases between the two ends. CDR3 sequence: CASSFGVSGNTIYF. DNA of the CDR3: TGCGCCAGCAGCTTCGGGGTCTCTGGAAACACCATATATTTT.

Written as DNA, the CDR3 is TGTGCCAGCAGCACGGGACTAGCGGGAGCGGGGGAGCTGTTTTTT. This translates into CASSTGLAGAGELFF. The rearrangement links TRBV11-3 to TRBJ2-2; TRBD2 matches at 14 bases. V gave up 5 bases and J gave up 8 bases; unmatched junction bases: 4. This CDR3 region has 15 residues. The V gene's germline CDR1 is SGHNT and CDR2 YENEEA. Full variable domain (rest looked up from reference TRBV11-3 and TRBJ2-2): EAGVVQSPRYKIIEKKQPVAFWCNPISGHNTLYWYLQNLGQGPELLIRYENEEAVDDSQLPKDRFSAERLKGVDSTLKIQPAELGDSAVYLCASSTGLAGAGELFFGEGSRLTVL.

This sequence joins TRBV2 and TRBJ2-1; 9 nucleotides match TRBD2. V lost 6 bases to trimming and J lost 7 bases; unmatched junction nucleotides: 7. The CDR3 has 14 residues. The germline CDR1 and CDR2 sequences are SNHLY and FYNNEI. CDR3 region: CASRPSGKGNEQFF. The CDR3 DNA reads TGTGCCAGCAGACCTAGCGGGAAGGGTAATGAGCAGTTCTTC.

In its sample, this clone was seen once. The chain is built from TRBV7-2 and TRBJ1-1; no reliable D call. V was pared by 8 bases and J by 3 bases, with 4 bases between. The CDR3 length is 10 residues. The germline gives CDR1 SGHTA, CDR2 FQGNSA. This chain's CDR3 is CASAYTEAFF. CDR3 sequence (DNA): TGTGCCAGCGCGTACACTGAAGCTTTCTTT.

The V call is TRBV28, the J call TRBJ2-7, with D possibly being TRBD1 (5 bases). Trimming stripped 5 bases from V and 1 base from J, with 15 bases between. The CDR3 loop spans 15 amino acids. The germline gives CDR1 MDHEN, CDR2 SYDVKM. This CDR3 is CASSRVRAVSYEQYF. In DNA, the CDR3 is TGTGCCAGCAGTAGGGTCAGGGCAGTTTCCTACGAGCAGTACTTC.

In DNA, the CDR3 is TGTGCCAGCAGCATTGACAGCTCCAGCTCCTACGAGCAGTACTTC. It is translated as CASSIDSSSSYEQYF. The V gene is TRBV21-1, the J gene TRBJ2-7; TRBD1 was called by the table and not checked on the DNA. TRBV21-1 represents a pseudogene. The CDR3 runs to 15 residues.

V is TRBV7-2 and J is TRBJ1-2, with a tentative D call TRBD1 (6 bases). Germline lookup yields CDR1 SGHTA and CDR2 FQGNSA. CDR3 length: 15 residues. V was shortened by 1 base and J by 7 bases, with 16 bases between the two germline ends. Here the CDR3 reads CASSLDPTGSGGYTF. In DNA form, the CDR3 reads TGTGCCAGCAGCTTAGACCCTACAGGGAGCGGTGGCTACACCTTC.

The rearrangement links TRBV18 to TRBJ2-5; 8 bases map to TRBD1. The junction had 6 bases not matched to a gene; V was cut back by 3 bases and J by 3 bases. Germline-derived CDR1 and CDR2 are KGHSH and LQKENI. The CDR3 consists of 15 residues. This chain's CDR3 is CASSPRDRHKETQYF. Here the CDR3 DNA reads TGTGCCAGCTCACCCCGGGACAGGCACAAAGAGACCCAGTACTTC.

This chain connects TRBV2 to TRBJ1-1; 8 bases are a match to TRBD1. The CDR3 is 16 residues long. V shed 5 bases and J 0 bases; nucleotides not matched to a gene: 8. Germline V gene sequence: CDR1 SNHLY, CDR2 FYNNEI. The CDR3 DNA reads TGTGCCAGCAGTCGAATATCGGGACAGGTGAACACTGAAGCTTTCTTT. Its translation: CASSRISGQVNTEAFF.

The chain links TRBV28 to TRBJ2-3, with 10 bases identical to TRBD1. CDR3 length: 16 amino acids. In germline, CDR1 is MDHEN, CDR2 SYDVKM. The V gene end was trimmed by 5 bases and the J gene end by 3 bases; junction bases not matched to a gene: 8. CDR3 in DNA: TGTGCCAGCAGTCCCGACAGGGGGCCTAAAACAGATACGCAGTATTTT. Translation: CASSPDRGPKTDTQYF.

The rearrangement links TRBV10-2 to TRBJ1-2, with D possibly being TRBD1 (6 bases). Trimming took 6 bases from V and 4 from J, leaving 18 bases between them. This CDR3 is 15 amino acids long. Germline CDR1 WSHSY, CDR2 SAAADI. The CDR3: CASSPFAGDSYGYTF. The CDR3 nucleotides read TGCGCCAGCAGCCCATTCGCAGGGGATTCCTATGGCTACACCTTC.

This chain uses TRBV5-1 with TRBJ1-6, with unresolved D. The length of the CDR3 is 14 residues. CDR1 and CDR2 (germline): SGHRS, YFSETQ. V lost 0 bases, J lost 4 bases, and 5 bases lay in between. The CDR3 loop reads CASSLGGYNSPLHF. As DNA, the CDR3 is TGCGCCAGCAGCTTGGGAGGTTATAATTCACCCCTCCACTTT. Based on the CDR3 plus reference TRBV5-1 and TRBJ1-6, the full variable domain is KAGVTQTPRYLIKTRGQQVTLSCSPISGHRSVSWYQQTPGQGLQFLFEYFSETQRNKGNFPGRFSGRQFSNSRSEMNVSTLELGDSALYLCASSLGGYNSPLHFGNGTRLTVT.

This chain connects TRBV18 to TRBJ2-1; the D gene is possibly TRBD2 (6 bases). The CDR3 length is 14 residues. Germline V lookup: CDR1 KGHSH, CDR2 LQKENI. V gave up 0 bases and J gave up 8 bases, with 11 bases separating them. This CDR3 reads CASSPPNREDEQFF. The CDR3 DNA reads as TGTGCCAGCTCACCACCGAATAGGGAGGATGAGCAGTTCTTC.

The J gene is TRBJ2-6, the V gene TRBV30; D may be TRBD2 (5 bases). Germline-derived CDR1 and CDR2 are GTSNPN and SVGIG (reference sequence). This CDR3 spans 13 amino acids. CDR3 nucleotide sequence: TGTGCGAGGACTGCTTCTGGGGCCAACGTCCTGACTTTC. Its protein is CARTASGANVLTF.

For this clone: The same CDR3 also results from other DNA sequences found in this sample. CDR3: CASSEEETQYF. CDR3 DNA sequence: TGTGCCAGCAGTGAGGAGGAGACCCAGTACTTC. The V gene is TRBV2, the J gene TRBJ2-5; the D is unclear. Looked up from germline, CDR1 is SNHLY and CDR2 is FYNNEI. The CDR3 runs 11 residues. The V gene lost 3 bases and the J gene lost 5 bases, with 4 bases spanning the gap.

This clone was counted once. The CDR3 DNA is TGTGCCAGCAGCTTAGAAGGACTAGCGGACGAGCAGTACTTC. Amino acids: CASSLEGLADEQYF. V gene TRBV11-2 combines with J gene TRBJ2-7; the match to TRBD2 covers 10 bases. Trimming took 0 bases from V and 5 from J; bases not matched to a gene: 1. The CDR3 loop spans 14 amino acids. From germline, CDR1 is SGHAT and CDR2 FQNNGV.

The chain uses TRBV28 and TRBJ2-7; tentative D call: TRBD2 (5 bases). This CDR3 is 14 amino acids long. Trimming removed 5 bases at V and 12 bases at J, with 23 bases between. Germline values: CDR1 MDHEN, CDR2 SYDVKM. CDR3 bases: TGTGCCAGCAGTAGTGTTATATTAGCGCATAGGCCGTACTTC. This sequence encodes CASSSVILAHRPYF.

This clone was counted at least ten times. The chain employs TRBV7-9 and TRBJ1-2; D is unclear. Looked up from germline, CDR1 is SEHNR and CDR2 is FQNEAQ (reference sequence). V was pared by 1 base and J by 2 bases, with 14 bases between. The CDR3 consists of 16 residues. The CDR3 loop reads CASSLGGSHFNYGYTF. In DNA form, the CDR3 reads TGTGCCAGCAGCTTAGGAGGGTCTCACTTCAACTATGGCTACACCTTC. Looking up the rest from reference TRBV7-9 and TRBJ1-2 gives the full variable domain: DTGVSQNPRHKITKRGQNVTFRCDPISEHNRLYWYRQTLGQGPEFLTYFQNEAQLEKSRLLSDRFSAERPKGSFSTLEIQRTEQGDSAMYLCASSLGGSHFNYGYTFGSGTRLTVV.

V and J are TRBV6-5 and TRBJ1-1, with D unresolved. Germline V CDR1 and CDR2: MNHEY, SVGAGI. The CDR3 extends over 16 amino acids. Trimming shortened V by 0 bases and J by 2 bases, and 13 bases separated the two germline ends. CDR3 amino acids: CASSYSIVQVNTEAFF. CDR3 DNA sequence: TGTGCCAGCAGTTACTCGATTGTTCAGGTCAACACTGAAGCTTTCTTT.

This sequence joins TRBV3-1 (or the pseudogene TRBV3-2) and TRBJ1-3; D uncertain. CDR3 length equals 15 residues. Trimming removed 0 bases from V and 0 bases from J, with 6 bases in between. The germline V gene encodes CDR1 LGHDT and CDR2 YNNKEL (reference sequence). CDR3 bases: TGTGCCAGCAGCCAAGATTCGGTCTCTGGAAACACCATATATTTT. Translated, it gives CASSQDSVSGNTIYF.

This clone was picked up one time. The CDR3 nucleotides are TGTGCCAGTAGTATCTCTGGAGGGACAGGGTATGGCTACACCTTC. It encodes CASSISGGTGYGYTF. This rearrangement joins TRBV19 to TRBJ1-2, with 9 bases matching TRBD1. Per germline, CDR1 LNHDA and CDR2 SQIVND (reference sequence). The CDR3 length is 15 residues. V was clipped by 3 bases and J by 5 bases; unmatched bases: 7. The complete variable domain, with remaining parts taken from reference TRBV19 and TRBJ1-2, reads DGGITQSPKYLFRKEGQNVTLSCEQNLNHDAMYWYRQDPGQGLRLIYYSQIVNDFQKGDIAEGYSVSREKKESFPLTVTSAQKNPTAFYLCASSISGGTGYGYTFGSGTRLTVV.

The chain joins TRBV28 to TRBJ2-2, with D unclear. V lost 7 bases to trimming and J lost 5 bases, with 8 bases between them. Germline values: CDR1 MDHEN, CDR2 SYDVKM. This CDR3 has 12 residues. CDR3 bases: TGTGCCAGCATAACTTCGACCGGGGAGCTGTTTTTT. Translated: CASITSTGELFF.

The CDR3 spells CASSHRDRGIVGYTF. The CDR3 DNA is TGTGCCAGCAGCCACCGGGACAGGGGAATCGTGGGCTACACCTTC. This chain uses TRBV7-2 with TRBJ1-2; 10 bases map to TRBD1. Per germline, CDR1 SGHTA and CDR2 FQGNSA. Trimming removed 5 bases from V and 8 bases from J; junction bases left unmatched: 11. This CDR3 region has 15 residues.

The rearrangement links TRBV30 to TRBJ1-5; the D is unclear. The CDR3 sequence is 15 residues long. The germline CDR1 and CDR2 sequences are GTSNPN and SVGIG (reference sequence). Deletions cut 0 bases from V and 5 bases from J, with 14 bases between. Here the CDR3 DNA reads TGTGCCTGGAGTGTACCGGGGTCGCTTTATCAGCCCCAGCATTTT. The encoded protein is CAWSVPGSLYQPQHF.

V is TRBV18 and J is TRBJ2-7; no reliable D call. Germline values: CDR1 KGHSH, CDR2 LQKENI. This CDR3 is built from 13 residues. Deletions cut 3 bases from V and 3 bases from J, with 9 bases between. CDR3 protein: CASSPSNSYEQYF. CDR3 bases: TGTGCCAGCTCACCTTCCAACAGCTACGAGCAGTACTTC.